One and the same sample provided the 25 T cell receptor beta chains below, sequenced in a study of blood T cell repertoires in COVID-19. Clones were read by immunoSEQ multiplex PCR, and TCRdb kept only the in-frame ones, dropping some. The sample holds approximately 240,000 clones, 85% seen once. Sequences were obtained from peripheral blood. The source of these receptors is a man aged 45-60 years who had recovered from COVID-19.

This clone was picked up a small number of times. V gene TRBV28 combines with J gene TRBJ2-7, with a possible D match to TRBD1 (6 bases). Trimming removed 6 bases at V and 3 bases at J, with 9 bases between. CDR1 MDHEN and CDR2 SYDVKM come from the germline V gene. CDR3 length: 12 amino acids. CDR3 loop: CASRKQGYEQYF. The DNA for the CDR3 is TGTGCCAGCAGGAAACAGGGCTACGAGCAGTACTTC.

This rearrangement joins TRBV5-1 to TRBJ1-6; D might be TRBD1 (5 bases). Per germline, CDR1 SGHRS and CDR2 YFSETQ. The CDR3 loop spans 14 amino acids. V lost 1 base and J lost 8, with 10 bases in between. The CDR3 loop reads CASSLPGRDSPLHF. The DNA for the CDR3 is TGCGCCAGCAGCTTGCCAGGGAGGGATTCACCCCTCCACTTT.

The chain is built from TRBV9 and TRBJ2-2, with D possibly matching TRBD2 (6 bases). The V end was cut by 0 bases, the J end by 2 bases, with 11 bases between. Germline V gene data show CDR1 as SGDLS and CDR2 as YYNGEE. CDR3 size: 16 residues. CDR3 DNA sequence: TGTGCCAGCAGCGTAGGGCTAGCGAGTAACACCGGGGAGCTGTTTTTT. It translates to CASSVGLASNTGELFF.

The chain recombines TRBV5-4 with TRBJ2-3; D gene unclear. The germline V gene encodes CDR1 SGHNT and CDR2 YYREEE (reference sequence). CDR3 length equals 13 residues. Deletions cut 7 bases from V and 0 bases from J, with 9 bases between. The CDR3 loop is CASGNGSTDTQYF. CDR3 DNA sequence: TGTGCCAGCGGTAACGGTAGCACAGATACGCAGTATTTT.

This sequence joins TRBV6-5 and TRBJ2-5, with D perhaps TRBD1 (5 bases). This CDR3 region has 13 residues. Germline lookup yields CDR1 MNHEY and CDR2 SVGAGI. Trimming removed 6 bases at V and 5 bases at J, with 13 bases between. CDR3 DNA sequence: TGTGCCAGCAGGTTGACAGTGGGGGAGACCCAGTACTTC. Translating gives CASRLTVGETQYF.

The chain carries TRBV5-1 and TRBJ2-2; 13 positions match TRBD2. J was trimmed by 6 bases and V by 3 bases; bases with no gene match: 2. The CDR3 consists of 15 residues. CDR1 is SGHRS and CDR2 is YFSETQ in the germline V gene. This chain's CDR3 is CASSSTSGRSGELFF. The CDR3 DNA sequence: TGCGCCAGCAGCTCGACTAGCGGGAGGTCCGGGGAGCTGTTTTTT.

The genes are TRBV19 and TRBJ2-1, with a possible D match to TRBD1 (6 bases). The CDR3 contains 14 residues. The V gene lost 3 bases and the J gene lost 6 bases, with 12 bases spanning the gap. Germline values: CDR1 LNHDA, CDR2 SQIVND (reference sequence). CDR3 DNA sequence: TGTGCCAGTAGTATTGATGGGACAACCAATGAGCAGTTCTTC. It is translated as CASSIDGTTNEQFF.

The J gene is TRBJ2-3, the V gene TRBV24-1, with 13 nucleotides matching TRBD2. This CDR3 has 17 amino acids. V was clipped by 0 bases and J by 8 bases; unmatched bases: 7. CDR1 is KGHDR and CDR2 is SFDVKD in the germline V gene. CDR3 in amino acids: CATSDLRTSGREGTQYF. CDR3 DNA sequence: TGTGCCACCAGTGATTTGCGGACTAGCGGGAGAGAAGGTACGCAGTATTTT.

The chain employs TRBV7-9 and TRBJ2-1, with 7 bases lining up with TRBD1. The CDR3 has 13 amino acids. Germline values: CDR1 SEHNR, CDR2 FQNEAQ (reference sequence). V trimming: 5 bases; J trimming: 9 bases; junction bases outside the gene matches: 7. As DNA, the CDR3 is TGTGCCAGCAGCCTGGGACAGTCGGGTGAGCAGTTCTTC. Amino acid sequence: CASSLGQSGEQFF. The complete variable domain, with remaining parts taken from reference TRBV7-9 and TRBJ2-1, reads DTGVSQNPRHKITKRGQNVTFRCDPISEHNRLYWYRQTLGQGPEFLTYFQNEAQLEKSRLLSDRFSAERPKGSFSTLEIQRTEQGDSAMYLCASSLGQSGEQFFGPGTRLTVL.

The CDR3 region has the DNA TGTGCCAGCAGTGTATCGACTCTCGGCCCCCAACAGCCCCAGCATTTT. Amino acid sequence: CASSVSTLGPQQPQHF. The chain recombines TRBV28 with TRBJ1-5; D is uncertain. V was cut by 5 bases and J by 7 bases, with 21 bases left in between. Germline loops: CDR1 MDHEN, CDR2 SYDVKM. This CDR3 spans 16 amino acids.

This chain joins TRBV27 and TRBJ1-2; D might be TRBD1 (6 bases). Germline assignment: CDR1 MNHEY and CDR2 SMNVEV (reference sequence). CDR3 length: 16 amino acids. V was clipped by 8 bases and J by 4 bases, with 23 bases between them. The CDR3, as DNA: TGTGCCAGCCGTCCTTGGGCCCGGGACACATTCTATGGCTACACCTTC. Its translation: CASRPWARDTFYGYTF.

V is TRBV18 and J is TRBJ2-1, with 11 bases that match TRBD2. The V segment lost 4 bases and the J segment 5 bases; nucleotides outside the gene matches: 4. Germline V gene data show CDR1 as KGHSH and CDR2 as LQKENI. The CDR3 has 15 residues. The DNA for the CDR3 is TGTGCCAGCTCACAACTAGCGGGAGAGCACAATGAGCAGTTCTTC. Encoded protein: CASSQLAGEHNEQFF. Looking up the rest from reference TRBV18 and TRBJ2-1 gives the full variable domain: NAGVMQNPRHLVRRRGQEARLRCSPMKGHSHVYWYRQLPEEGLKFMVYLQKENIIDESGMPKERFSAEFPKEGPSILRIQQVVRGDSAAYFCASSQLAGEHNEQFFGPGTRLTVL.

The chain combines TRBV11-2 with TRBJ2-7; maybe TRBD2 (5 bases). V was trimmed by 5 bases and J by 4 bases, leaving 15 bases between them. This CDR3 spans 14 amino acids. Germline assignment: CDR1 SGHAT and CDR2 FQNNGV. CDR3 bases: TGTGCCAGCAGCCCTCCTAGCAGGTATTACGAGCAGTACTTC. As protein: CASSPPSRYYEQYF.

The chain has TRBV24-1 and TRBJ2-7; 7 bases are a match to TRBD2. Per germline, CDR1 KGHDR and CDR2 SFDVKD. The CDR3 covers 14 residues. J lost 6 bases, V lost 5 bases, and 9 bases had no gene match. CDR3 sequence (DNA): TGTGCCACCAGTGCGGGCGGGAGTGCAGGCGAGCAGTACTTC. Amino acid sequence: CATSAGGSAGEQYF.

This clone has more than one count but fewer than ten. V and J are TRBV10-1 and TRBJ2-1; D is uncertain. The germline V gene encodes CDR1 WNHNN and CDR2 SYGVQD (reference sequence). The CDR3 extends over 13 amino acids. Trimming pared 5 bases from V and 8 bases from J, leaving 13 bases between. The CDR3 bases are TGCGCCAGCAGTCTGGGCTTCGGCGATGAGCAGTTCTTC. It translates to CASSLGFGDEQFF.

The V and J genes are TRBV7-9 and TRBJ1-2, with 7 nucleotides matching TRBD1. The V and J ends lost 1 base and 2 bases, in that order; junction bases with no gene match: 4. Germline CDR1 is SEHNR and CDR2 is FQNEAQ (reference sequence). The CDR3 loop spans 15 amino acids. DNA for the CDR3: TGTGCCAGCAGCTTAGAAGGGGGCGCGAACTATGGCTACACCTTC. It encodes CASSLEGGANYGYTF.

The chain employs TRBV9 and TRBJ2-1, with 9 bases aligning to TRBD2. Germline-derived CDR1 and CDR2 are SGDLS and YYNGEE. Germline trimming cut 1 base from V and 2 bases from J; bases unmatched to any gene: 1. The CDR3 has 15 amino acids. The CDR3 is CASSVSSGTYNEQFF. As DNA, the CDR3 is TGTGCCAGCAGCGTATCTAGCGGGACCTACAATGAGCAGTTCTTC. Full variable domain (missing parts from reference TRBV9 and TRBJ2-1): DSGVTQTPKHLITATGQRVTLRCSPRSGDLSVYWYQQSLDQGLQFLIQYYNGEERAKGNILERFSAQQFPDLHSELNLSSLELGDSALYFCASSVSSGTYNEQFFGPGTRLTVL.

This clone was counted a few times. The chain joins TRBV28 to TRBJ2-7; 9 bases map to TRBD2. The CDR3 is 15 amino acids. CDR1 is MDHEN, CDR2 SYDVKM, per germline. V lost 6 bases and J lost 9; bases outside the gene matches: 15. CDR3 nucleotide sequence: TGTGCCAGCAGCCCCCTGGGGCGTGAGCGGGAGGTGCAGTACTTC. Encoded protein: CASSPLGREREVQYF. Filled out from reference TRBV28 and TRBJ2-7, the complete variable domain reads DVKVTQSSRYLVKRTGEKVFLECVQDMDHENMFWYRQDPGLGLRLIYFSYDVKMKEKGDIPEGYSVSREKKERFSLILESASTNQTSMYLCASSPLGREREVQYFGPGTRLTVT.

V is TRBV18 and J is TRBJ2-1; 8 bases are a match to TRBD1. V was pared by 3 bases and J by 4 bases, with 8 bases of the junction left unmatched. The CDR3 extends over 16 amino acids. Germline V gene sequence: CDR1 KGHSH, CDR2 LQKENI. Here the CDR3 DNA reads TGTGCCAGCTCACCGACACAGACAGGGGCGTACAATGAGCAGTTCTTC. Translating gives CASSPTQTGAYNEQFF.

V and J are TRBV24-1 and TRBJ1-5; 11 bases align to TRBD1. Germline values: CDR1 KGHDR, CDR2 SFDVKD. This CDR3 is 15 amino acids long. Germline trimming cut 7 bases from V and 7 bases from J; bases unmatched to any gene: 8. The CDR3, as DNA: TGTGCCACCAGCCCCCCGGGACAGGGGGAACAGCCCCAGCATTTT. Its protein product is CATSPPGQGEQPQHF.

The sample holds a few counts of this clone. V usage is TRBV18 and J usage is TRBJ2-7, with D possibly TRBD2 on 5 matching bases. The CDR3 length is 14 residues. Per germline, CDR1 KGHSH and CDR2 LQKENI. Between the trimmed V and J ends, which lost 2 bases and 3 bases, there was a span of 11 bases. The CDR3 sequence is CASSPFRGNYEQYF. The CDR3 nucleotides read TGTGCCAGCTCACCATTCCGGGGTAACTACGAGCAGTACTTC.

The V gene is TRBV11-2, the J gene TRBJ2-5; D remains ambiguous. The germline V gene encodes CDR1 SGHAT and CDR2 FQNNGV. Trimming shortened V by 1 base and J by 4 bases, and 13 bases separated the two germline ends. The CDR3 is 15 amino acids. CDR3: CASSLAGLTGETQYF. The CDR3 DNA sequence: TGTGCCAGCAGCTTAGCCGGTCTGACGGGAGAGACCCAGTACTTC.

This clone was recorded a few times. CDR3: CASRTIGVNNEQFF. DNA for the CDR3: TGTGCCAGCAGGACGATCGGGGTTAACAATGAGCAGTTCTTC. This chain links TRBV27 with TRBJ2-1; tentatively, D is TRBD2 (5 bases). With 6 bases removed from V and 5 bases from J, the gap between germline ends came to 14 bases. The CDR3 totals 14 residues. The germline V gene has CDR1 MNHEY and CDR2 SMNVEV (reference sequence).

The rearrangement uses TRBV5-1 and TRBJ1-1; 9 bases are a match to TRBD1. The CDR3 loop spans 14 amino acids. CDR1 and CDR2 (germline): SGHRS, YFSETQ. Germline trimming cut 3 bases from V and 5 bases from J; bases unmatched to any gene: 5. CDR3 region: CASSWGDRETEAFF. CDR3 in DNA: TGCGCCAGCAGCTGGGGGGACAGGGAAACTGAAGCTTTCTTT.

The gene calls are TRBV6-1 and TRBJ1-2; 7 bases are shared with TRBD1. J lost 2 bases, V lost 4 bases, and 10 bases had no gene match. This CDR3 is 16 amino acids long. The germline V gene has CDR1 MNHNS and CDR2 SASEGT. The CDR3 sequence is CASSASGTASNYGYTF. CDR3 DNA: TGTGCCAGCAGTGCATCCGGGACAGCGTCCAACTATGGCTACACCTTC.